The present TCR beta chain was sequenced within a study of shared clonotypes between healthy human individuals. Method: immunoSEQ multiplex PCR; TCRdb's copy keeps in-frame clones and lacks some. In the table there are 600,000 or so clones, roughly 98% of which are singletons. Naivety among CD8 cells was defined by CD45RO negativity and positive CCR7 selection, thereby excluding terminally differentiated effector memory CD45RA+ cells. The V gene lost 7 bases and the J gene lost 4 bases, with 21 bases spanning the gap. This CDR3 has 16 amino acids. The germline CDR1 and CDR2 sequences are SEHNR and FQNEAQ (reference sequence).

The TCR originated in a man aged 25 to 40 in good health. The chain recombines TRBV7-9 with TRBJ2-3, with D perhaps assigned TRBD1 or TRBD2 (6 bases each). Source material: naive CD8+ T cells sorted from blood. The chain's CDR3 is CASTTPKGGRPDTQYF. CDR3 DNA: TGTGCCAGCACCACACCTAAAGGGGGGAGGCCAGATACGCAGTATTTT.